These 31 T cell receptor beta chains came from one sample sequenced in a study of cytomegalovirus exposure and HLA in healthy donors (dated by TCRdb to 2016 to 2017). Receptors were amplified or captured by the immunoSEQ multiplex PCR assay. A mixture of 60 forward primers for TCR Vbeta segments and 13 reverse primers for TCR Jbeta segments was used in the multiplex PCR. This is the immuneACCESS table as TCRdb keeps it, with only in-frame sequences that have V and J called. A part of the clones is gone; compared with another copy, unresolved V genes explain less than half, and the rest is unexplained. This sample's table contains about 60,000 clones. About 10% of the sample goes to the ten largest clones. The sequenced sample consisted of PBMCs. Source of these receptors: a middle-aged man in good health and CMV-seropositive.

The J gene is TRBJ1-3, the V gene TRBV4-2, with TRBD1 matching over 8 bases. Trimming removed 1 base from V and 8 bases from J; junction bases left unmatched: 7. This CDR3 is built from 15 residues. Germline assignment: CDR1 LGHNA and CDR2 YNFKEQ. CDR3 DNA: TGTGCCAGCAGCCAAGCTGGACAGGGTCTGGACACCATATATTTT. Residues: CASSQAGQGLDTIYF.

The chain is built from TRBV4-1 and TRBJ2-5; 9 positions agree with TRBD2. This CDR3 contains 19 residues. Per the germline V gene, CDR1 is MGHRA and CDR2 is YSYEKL. After removal of 0 bases from V and 1 base from J, the junction contained 12 bases not matched to a gene. The CDR3 nucleotides read TGCGCCAGCAGCCAAGAACCCTCGGTCCGAGCGGGGGGCCAAGAGACCCAGTACTTC. The encoded protein is CASSQEPSVRAGGQETQYF.

V usage is TRBV30 and J usage is TRBJ1-5; 8 nucleotides line up with TRBD1. Germline V gene lookup returns CDR1 GTSNPN and CDR2 SVGIG (reference sequence). The CDR3 spans 14 residues. V was pared by 3 bases and J by 9 bases, with 10 bases of the junction left unmatched. The CDR3 loop is CAWSSPGGQGPQHF. DNA of the CDR3: TGTGCCTGGAGCTCGCCGGGAGGACAGGGGCCCCAGCATTTT. Using reference TRBV30 and TRBJ1-5 for the parts outside the CDR3, the full variable domain is SQTIHQWPATLVQPVGSPLSLECTVEGTSNPNLYWYRQAAGRGLQLLFYSVGIGQISSEVPQNLSASRPQDRQFILSSKKLLLSDSGFYLCAWSSPGGQGPQHFGDGTRLSIL.

This chain uses TRBV5-5 with TRBJ2-7; D may be TRBD2 (5 bases). V lost 1 base and J lost 2, with 19 bases in between. Germline CDR1 is SGHKS and CDR2 is YYEKEE (reference sequence). The length of the CDR3 is 17 residues. The CDR3 sequence is CASSLTAVPRRAYEQYF. In DNA, the CDR3 is TGTGCCAGCAGCTTGACGGCCGTACCGAGGCGGGCCTACGAGCAGTACTTC.

The chain recombines TRBV6-1 with TRBJ1-1; D is ambiguous. Germline V CDR1 and CDR2: MNHNS, SASEGT. The CDR3 contains 13 residues. V lost 1 base to trimming and J lost 6 bases, with 9 bases between them. The CDR3 DNA reads as TGTGCCAGCAGTGAAGATGTCCGGGCTGAAGCTTTCTTT. Protein: CASSEDVRAEAFF.

V and J are TRBV28 and TRBJ2-7; perhaps TRBD1 as D (5 bases). CDR3 length equals 12 residues. V was trimmed by 1 base and J by 13 bases, leaving 14 bases between them. CDR1 is MDHEN and CDR2 is SYDVKM in the germline V gene. In nucleotides, the CDR3 is TGTGCCAGCAGTTTATTCGGCAGGGTGATCTACTTC. This translates into CASSLFGRVIYF.

The chain joins TRBV9 to TRBJ2-7; 13 positions match TRBD2. J gave up 7 bases and V 4 bases, and 11 bases lay outside the gene matches. Germline V gene sequence: CDR1 SGDLS, CDR2 YYNGEE. The CDR3 length is 16 residues. CDR3 nucleotide sequence: TGTGCCAGCAGCCCCTTAGGACTAGCGGGAGTAGGGGAGCAGTACTTC. The encoded protein is CASSPLGLAGVGEQYF.

The chain joins TRBV4-2 to TRBJ1-1; weak D call: TRBD1 (6 bases). CDR3 length equals 12 residues. The V end was cut by 1 base, the J end by 6 bases, with 6 bases between. Germline CDR1 and CDR2: LGHNA and YNFKEQ. In DNA, the CDR3 is TGTGCCAGCAGCCAAGGGGGGCCTGAAGCTTTCTTT. Translating it yields CASSQGGPEAFF.

The J gene is TRBJ2-1, the V gene TRBV27; the match to TRBD2 covers 12 bases. The germline gives CDR1 MNHEY, CDR2 SMNVEV (reference sequence). This CDR3 region has 16 residues. With V trimmed by 4 bases and J by 6 bases, 7 bases remained unmatched. The CDR3 sequence is CASSYLAGGPSNEQFF. The CDR3 nucleotides are TGTGCCAGCAGTTACCTAGCGGGAGGGCCTAGCAATGAGCAGTTCTTC.

V usage is TRBV11-3 and J usage is TRBJ1-2; 7 nucleotides align to TRBD1. Germline CDR1 and CDR2: SGHNT and YENEEA. The CDR3 contains 14 residues. V shed 5 bases, J shed 4 bases, and the junction held 7 bases outside the gene matches. The CDR3 loop is CASSARGLIYGYTF. The CDR3 coding sequence is TGTGCCAGCAGCGCAAGGGGGCTCATCTATGGCTACACCTTC.

The chain has TRBV19 and TRBJ2-1, with 10 bases identical to TRBD1. Germline CDR1 and CDR2: LNHDA and SQIVND (reference sequence). The length of the CDR3 is 15 residues. Trimming took 7 bases from V and 4 from J; bases not matched to a gene: 7. CDR3 DNA: TGTGCCAGTAAACCGGGACAGGGGCCTTACAATGAGCAGTTCTTC. Protein: CASKPGQGPYNEQFF.

The chain combines TRBV30 with TRBJ2-7; D uncertain. The CDR3 totals 14 residues. Looked up from germline, CDR1 is GTSNPN and CDR2 is SVGIG (reference sequence). The V gene lost 0 bases and the J gene lost 4 bases, with 13 bases spanning the gap. The CDR3 sequence is CAWSVEGTGYEQYF. CDR3 bases: TGTGCCTGGAGTGTAGAAGGAACGGGTTACGAGCAGTACTTC.

The chain joins TRBV4-2 to TRBJ2-5; 11 bases map to TRBD2. Germline-derived CDR1 and CDR2 are LGHNA and YNFKEQ. The junction had 6 bases not matched to a gene; V was cut back by 1 base and J by 5 bases. The CDR3 loop spans 16 amino acids. The CDR3 DNA follows: TGTGCCAGCAGCCAAGTATCTAGCGGGGGGAAGGAGACCCAGTACTTC. It codes for CASSQVSSGGKETQYF.

The gene calls are TRBV2 and TRBJ2-5; a weak D match, TRBD1 (6 bases). The CDR3 covers 15 residues. V lost 8 bases to trimming and J lost 7 bases, with 23 bases between them. In germline, CDR1 is SNHLY, CDR2 FYNNEI. This CDR3 reads CASAPEPQGRGTQYF. In DNA, the CDR3 is TGTGCCAGCGCCCCGGAACCACAGGGACGGGGGACCCAGTACTTC. Based on the CDR3 plus reference TRBV2 and TRBJ2-5, the full variable domain is EPEVTQTPSHQVTQMGQEVILRCVPISNHLYFYWYRQILGQKVEFLVSFYNNEISEKSEIFDDQFSVERPDGSNFTLKIRSTKLEDSAMYFCASAPEPQGRGTQYFGPGTRLLVL.

The rearrangement links TRBV4-1 to TRBJ2-7; 11 bases are a match to TRBD1. From germline, CDR1 is MGHRA and CDR2 YSYEKL. The CDR3 spans 14 residues. V lost 5 bases to trimming and J lost 6 bases; unmatched junction nucleotides: 6. The CDR3 DNA reads TGCGCCAGCAGCGAAGGGGGACAGGGGGGCGAGCAGTACTTC. It translates to CASSEGGQGGEQYF.

J is TRBJ1-1 and V is TRBV11-2; D not certain. Germline-derived CDR1 and CDR2 are SGHAT and FQNNGV. The V gene lost 0 bases and the J gene lost 1 base, with 12 bases spanning the gap. CDR3 length: 16 amino acids. The CDR3 region is CASSLDGHSRNTEAFF. In DNA form, the CDR3 reads TGTGCCAGCAGCTTAGATGGGCACTCGAGGAACACTGAAGCTTTCTTT.

This chain uses TRBV6-5 with TRBJ2-7; weak D call: TRBD2 (6 bases). The CDR3 has 15 residues. CDR1 MNHEY and CDR2 SVGAGI come from the germline V gene. V was shortened by 2 bases and J by 0 bases, with 11 bases between the two germline ends. CDR3 DNA: TGTGCCAGCAGTTACACACCTAGCGCCTCCTACGAGCAGTACTTC. Translating it yields CASSYTPSASYEQYF.

V gene TRBV4-1 combines with J gene TRBJ1-1; TRBD1 might be the D (5 bases). CDR1 and CDR2 (germline): MGHRA, YSYEKL. The CDR3 covers 16 residues. V lost 2 bases and J 2 bases, leaving 15 bases between the germline ends. CDR3 DNA: TGCGCCAGCAGCCAAAATCCGCGGGGGGGAAACACTGAAGCTTTCTTT. It specifies CASSQNPRGGNTEAFF.

The chain has TRBV4-1 and TRBJ2-7; tentatively, D is TRBD1 (5 bases). With 1 base removed from V and 6 bases from J, the gap between germline ends came to 13 bases. CDR3 length: 14 residues. Germline-derived CDR1 and CDR2 are MGHRA and YSYEKL. CDR3 in amino acids: CASSQGGRETEQYF. DNA for the CDR3: TGCGCCAGCAGCCAAGGCGGCAGGGAAACCGAGCAGTACTTC.

The chain combines TRBV29-1 with TRBJ1-2, with a tentative D call TRBD1 (5 bases). V dropped 4 bases and J dropped 3 bases, with 9 bases sitting between them. The CDR3 extends over 12 amino acids. CDR1 is SQVTM and CDR2 is ANQGSEA in the germline V gene. Here the CDR3 reads CSVGLGDYGYTF. Written as DNA, the CDR3 is TGCAGCGTTGGGCTAGGGGACTATGGCTACACCTTC.

The chain joins TRBV5-4 to TRBJ1-1, with D unresolved. Germline lookup yields CDR1 SGHNT and CDR2 YYREEE (reference sequence). Trimming stripped 0 bases from V and 6 bases from J, with 6 bases between. This CDR3 is 12 amino acids long. CDR3 in DNA: TGTGCCAGCAGCTTGGCAAGCGCTGAAGCTTTCTTT. Translating gives CASSLASAEAFF.

The V and J genes are TRBV5-4 and TRBJ2-7; D is uncertain. The germline V gene encodes CDR1 SGHNT and CDR2 YYREEE (reference sequence). This CDR3 region has 17 residues. Trimming stripped 0 bases from V and 0 bases from J, with 16 bases between. DNA of the CDR3: TGTGCCAGCAGCTTGGATCCCGGTAATGGAGCCTCCTACGAGCAGTACTTC. Translating gives CASSLDPGNGASYEQYF. The full variable domain, with the rest looked up from reference TRBV5-4 and TRBJ2-7, is ETGVTQSPTHLIKTRGQQVTLRCSSQSGHNTVSWYQQALGQGPQFIFQYYREEENGRGNFPPRFSGLQFPNYSSELNVNALELDDSALYLCASSLDPGNGASYEQYFGPGTRLTVT.

This rearrangement joins TRBV6-1 to TRBJ2-1, with 7 bases matching TRBD1. V shed 3 bases, J shed 9 bases, and the junction held 5 bases outside the gene matches. This CDR3 has 13 residues. Germline V gene lookup returns CDR1 MNHNS and CDR2 SASEGT. In DNA, the CDR3 is TGTGCCAGCAGTGACAGGGGGATGCCTGAGCAGTTCTTC. The encoded protein is CASSDRGMPEQFF.

The rearrangement uses TRBV7-3 and TRBJ2-6; a possible D gene is TRBD2 (6 bases). The CDR3 is 14 amino acids. Between the trimmed V and J ends, which lost 6 bases and 2 bases, there was a span of 8 bases. Germline CDR1 SGHTA, CDR2 FQGTGA. DNA of the CDR3: TGTGCCAGCAGGGGGGGTGCTGGGGCCAACGTCCTGACTTTC. Translated: CASRGGAGANVLTF. Full variable domain (outside the CDR3, taken from reference TRBV7-3 and TRBJ2-6): GAGVSQTPSNKVTEKGKYVELRCDPISGHTALYWYRQSLGQGPEFLIYFQGTGAADDSGLPNDRFFAVRPEGSVSTLKIQRTERGDSAVYLCASRGGAGANVLTFGAGSRLTVL.

The chain combines TRBV30 with TRBJ2-2, with D possibly being TRBD2 (6 bases). The ends were cut back, 5 bases at V and 0 bases at J, with 13 bases in the middle. Germline lookup yields CDR1 GTSNPN and CDR2 SVGIG (reference sequence). This CDR3 has 15 residues. For the CDR3, the DNA is TGTGCCTGGGGCCTGGGGGGTGCGAACACCGGGGAGCTGTTTTTT. Protein sequence: CAWGLGGANTGELFF.

This chain links TRBV6-5 with TRBJ2-7, with a tentative D call TRBD2 (5 bases). Germline lookup yields CDR1 MNHEY and CDR2 SVGAGI. The CDR3 covers 16 residues. V was cut by 0 bases and J by 0 bases, with 12 bases left in between. CDR3 sequence: CASSYSIVSGSYEQYF. The CDR3 nucleotides read TGTGCCAGCAGTTACTCGATAGTAAGCGGCTCCTACGAGCAGTACTTC.

The chain is built from TRBV18 and TRBJ1-3; no definite D call. The CDR3 has 15 amino acids. The germline V gene has CDR1 KGHSH and CDR2 LQKENI. Trimming pared 3 bases from V and 0 bases from J, leaving 9 bases between. DNA for the CDR3: TGTGCCAGCTCACCGCGGGGTAACTCTGGAAACACCATATATTTT. Protein product: CASSPRGNSGNTIYF.

This chain connects TRBV2 to TRBJ1-1, with D unclear. Per germline, CDR1 SNHLY and CDR2 FYNNEI. Trimming pared 7 bases from V and 5 bases from J, leaving 8 bases between. The CDR3 covers 11 residues. CDR3 DNA: TGTGCCAGCACAGTTTATACTGAAGCTTTCTTT. It codes for CASTVYTEAFF.

The V and J genes are TRBV19 and TRBJ2-7; D not resolved. V lost 1 base, J lost 2 bases, and 9 bases lay in between. The germline V gene encodes CDR1 LNHDA and CDR2 SQIVND (reference sequence). CDR3 length: 14 residues. The CDR3 coding sequence is TGTGCCAGTAGTATAGCTCCCGGAGCCTACGAGCAGTACTTC. It is translated as CASSIAPGAYEQYF.

The chain has TRBV29-1 and TRBJ1-1; TRBD1 agrees at 10 bases. The CDR3 runs to 13 residues. Germline V lookup: CDR1 SQVTM, CDR2 ANQGSEA. Germline trimming cut 6 bases from V and 3 bases from J; bases unmatched to any gene: 4. Written as DNA, the CDR3 is TGCAGCGTGACAGGGGGCGGGTACACTGAAGCTTTCTTT. Protein sequence: CSVTGGGYTEAFF. Full variable domain (outside the CDR3, taken from reference TRBV29-1 and TRBJ1-1): SAVISQKPSRDICQRGTSLTIQCQVDSQVTMMFWYRQQPGQSLTLIATANQGSEATYESGFVIDKFPISRPNLTFSTLTVSNMSPEDSSIYLCSVTGGGYTEAFFGQGTRLTVV.

Concerning this clone itself: The sample carries other DNA sequences with the same CDR3. This chain links TRBV4-3 with TRBJ2-1, with 8 bases lining up with TRBD2. This CDR3 has 15 amino acids. The trim removed 4 bases at V and 7 bases at J, leaving 9 bases unmatched. Germline CDR1 reads LGHNA; CDR2 reads YSLEER. DNA of the CDR3: TGCGCCAGCAGCCCCCCGGGCGGGAGGATAAATGAGCAGTTCTTC. The encoded protein is CASSPPGGRINEQFF.